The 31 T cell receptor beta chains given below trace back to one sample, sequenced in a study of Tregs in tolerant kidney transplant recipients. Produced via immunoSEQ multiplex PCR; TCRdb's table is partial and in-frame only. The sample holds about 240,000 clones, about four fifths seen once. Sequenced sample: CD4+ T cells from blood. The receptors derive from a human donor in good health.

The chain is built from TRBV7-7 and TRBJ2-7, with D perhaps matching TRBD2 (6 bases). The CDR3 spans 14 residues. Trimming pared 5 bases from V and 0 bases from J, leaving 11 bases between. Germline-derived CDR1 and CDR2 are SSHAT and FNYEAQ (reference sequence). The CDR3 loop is CASSRGGSSYEQYF. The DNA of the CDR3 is TGTGCCAGCAGCCGTGGGGGGAGCTCCTACGAGCAGTACTTC. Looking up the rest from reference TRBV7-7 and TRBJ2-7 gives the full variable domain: GAGVSQSPRYKVTKRGQDVTLRCDPISSHATLYWYQQALGQGPEFLTYFNYEAQPDKSGLPSDRFSAERPEGSISTLTIQRTEQRDSAMYRCASSRGGSSYEQYFGPGTRLTVT.

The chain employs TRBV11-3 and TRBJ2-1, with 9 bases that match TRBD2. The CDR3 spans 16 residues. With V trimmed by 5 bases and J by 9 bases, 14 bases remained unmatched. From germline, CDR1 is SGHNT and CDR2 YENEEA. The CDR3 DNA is TGTGCCAGCAGCCCGCCGTGGGCGGGAGGGAGCGGTGAGCAGTTCTTC. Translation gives CASSPPWAGGSGEQFF.

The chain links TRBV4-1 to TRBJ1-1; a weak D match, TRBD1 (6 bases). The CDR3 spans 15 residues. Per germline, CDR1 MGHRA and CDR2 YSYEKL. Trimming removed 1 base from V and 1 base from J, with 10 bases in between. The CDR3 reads CASSQGKGGNTEAFF. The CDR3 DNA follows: TGCGCCAGCAGCCAAGGTAAAGGGGGGAACACTGAAGCTTTCTTT.

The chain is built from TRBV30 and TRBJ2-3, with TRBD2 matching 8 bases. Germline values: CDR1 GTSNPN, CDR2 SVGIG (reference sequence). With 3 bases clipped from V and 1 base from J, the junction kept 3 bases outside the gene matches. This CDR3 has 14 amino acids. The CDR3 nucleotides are TGTGCCTGGAGGGTCGGGAGGGGCACAGATACGCAGTATTTT. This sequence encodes CAWRVGRGTDTQYF.

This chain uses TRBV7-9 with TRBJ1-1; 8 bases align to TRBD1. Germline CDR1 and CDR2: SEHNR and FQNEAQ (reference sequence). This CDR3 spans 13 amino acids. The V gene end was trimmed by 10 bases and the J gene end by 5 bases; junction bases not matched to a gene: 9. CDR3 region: CATTARQGTEAFF. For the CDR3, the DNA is TGTGCCACCACCGCGAGACAGGGGACTGAAGCTTTCTTT.

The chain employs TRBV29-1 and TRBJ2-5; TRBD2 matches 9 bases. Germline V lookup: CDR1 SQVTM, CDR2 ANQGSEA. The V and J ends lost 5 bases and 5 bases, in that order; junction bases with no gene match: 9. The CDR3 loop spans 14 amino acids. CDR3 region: CSVLAGLGWETQYF. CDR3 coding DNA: TGCAGCGTTCTAGCGGGGCTGGGGTGGGAGACCCAGTACTTC.

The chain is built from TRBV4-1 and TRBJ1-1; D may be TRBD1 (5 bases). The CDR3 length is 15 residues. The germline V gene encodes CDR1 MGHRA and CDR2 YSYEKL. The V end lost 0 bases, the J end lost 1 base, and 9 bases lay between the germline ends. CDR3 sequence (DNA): TGCGCCAGCAGCCAAGAAGGGACCACGAACACTGAAGCTTTCTTT. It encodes CASSQEGTTNTEAFF.

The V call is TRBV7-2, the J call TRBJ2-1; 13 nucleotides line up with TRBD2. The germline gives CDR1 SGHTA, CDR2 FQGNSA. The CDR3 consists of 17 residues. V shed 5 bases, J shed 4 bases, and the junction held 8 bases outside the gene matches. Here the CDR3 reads CASSRAVLAGGYNEQFF. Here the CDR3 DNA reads TGTGCCAGCAGCCGGGCGGTACTAGCGGGGGGGTACAATGAGCAGTTCTTC.

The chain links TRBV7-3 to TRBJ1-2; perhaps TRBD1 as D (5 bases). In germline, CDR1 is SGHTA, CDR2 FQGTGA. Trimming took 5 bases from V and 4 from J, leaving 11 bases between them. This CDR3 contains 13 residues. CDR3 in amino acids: CASSPQGGYGYTF. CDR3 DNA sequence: TGTGCCAGCAGCCCGCAGGGCGGCTATGGCTACACCTTC.

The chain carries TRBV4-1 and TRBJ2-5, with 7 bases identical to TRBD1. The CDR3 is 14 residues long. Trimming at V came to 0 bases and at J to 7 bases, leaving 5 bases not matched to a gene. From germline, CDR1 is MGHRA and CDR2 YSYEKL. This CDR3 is CASSQEDRARTQYF. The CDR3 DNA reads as TGCGCCAGCAGCCAAGAAGACAGGGCCCGGACCCAGTACTTC.

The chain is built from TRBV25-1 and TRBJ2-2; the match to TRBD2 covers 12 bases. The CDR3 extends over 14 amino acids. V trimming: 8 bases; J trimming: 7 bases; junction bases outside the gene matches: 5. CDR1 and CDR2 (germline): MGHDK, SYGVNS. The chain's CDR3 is CASRTSGTGGELFF. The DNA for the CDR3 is TGTGCCAGCCGGACTAGCGGGACGGGCGGGGAGCTGTTTTTT.

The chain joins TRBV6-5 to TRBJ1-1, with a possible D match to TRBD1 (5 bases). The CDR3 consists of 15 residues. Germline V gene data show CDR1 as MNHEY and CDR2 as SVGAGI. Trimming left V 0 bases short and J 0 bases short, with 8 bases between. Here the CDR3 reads CASSYSGAMNTEAFF. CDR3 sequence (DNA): TGTGCCAGCAGTTACTCCGGGGCCATGAACACTGAAGCTTTCTTT.

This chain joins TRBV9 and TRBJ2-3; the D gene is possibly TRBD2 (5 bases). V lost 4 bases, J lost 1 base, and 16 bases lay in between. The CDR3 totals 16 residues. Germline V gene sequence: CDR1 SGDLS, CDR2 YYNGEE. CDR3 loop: CASSPRFEGGTDTQYF. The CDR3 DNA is TGTGCCAGCAGCCCCCGGTTTGAGGGAGGCACAGATACGCAGTATTTT.

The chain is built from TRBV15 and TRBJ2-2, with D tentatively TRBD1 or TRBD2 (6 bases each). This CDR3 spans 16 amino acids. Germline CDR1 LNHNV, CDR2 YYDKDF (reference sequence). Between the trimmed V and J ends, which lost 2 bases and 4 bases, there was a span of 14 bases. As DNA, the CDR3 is TGTGCCACCAGCAGAACGAGGGGGGCTGGCACCGGGGAGCTGTTTTTT. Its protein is CATSRTRGAGTGELFF.

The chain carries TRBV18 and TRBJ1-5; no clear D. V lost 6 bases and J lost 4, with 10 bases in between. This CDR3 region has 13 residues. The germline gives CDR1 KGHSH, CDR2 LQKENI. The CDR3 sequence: CASSVSENQPQHF. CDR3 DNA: TGTGCCAGCTCGGTTTCGGAAAATCAGCCCCAGCATTTT.

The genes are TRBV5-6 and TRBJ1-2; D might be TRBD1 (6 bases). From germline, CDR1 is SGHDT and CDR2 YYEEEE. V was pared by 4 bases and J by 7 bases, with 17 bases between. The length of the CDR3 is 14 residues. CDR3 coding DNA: TGTGCCAGCAGCAGACTCCAGGGGTCTCTTGGCTACACCTTC. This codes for CASSRLQGSLGYTF.

The CDR3 is CASSIGEGYTEAFF. The CDR3 nucleotides are TGTGCCAGTAGTATTGGTGAAGGGTACACTGAAGCTTTCTTT. The chain uses TRBV19 and TRBJ1-1; no reliable D call. Deletions cut 3 bases from V and 3 bases from J, with 11 bases between. From germline, CDR1 is LNHDA and CDR2 SQIVND (reference sequence). This CDR3 comprises 14 residues. Based on the CDR3 plus reference TRBV19 and TRBJ1-1, the full variable domain is DGGITQSPKYLFRKEGQNVTLSCEQNLNHDAMYWYRQDPGQGLRLIYYSQIVNDFQKGDIAEGYSVSREKKESFPLTVTSAQKNPTAFYLCASSIGEGYTEAFFGQGTRLTVV.

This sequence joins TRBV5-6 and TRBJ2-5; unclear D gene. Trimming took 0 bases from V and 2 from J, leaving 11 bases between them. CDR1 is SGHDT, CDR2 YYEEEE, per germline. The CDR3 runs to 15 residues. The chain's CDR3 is CASSLVVGQQETQYF. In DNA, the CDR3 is TGTGCCAGCAGCTTGGTCGTCGGGCAGCAAGAGACCCAGTACTTC.

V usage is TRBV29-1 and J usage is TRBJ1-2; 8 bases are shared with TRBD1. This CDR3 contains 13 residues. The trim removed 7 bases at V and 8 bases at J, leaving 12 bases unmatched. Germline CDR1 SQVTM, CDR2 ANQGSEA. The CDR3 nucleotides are TGCAGCGCTACTCCAGGACAGGGACAAGGCTACACCTTC. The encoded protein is CSATPGQGQGYTF.

The CDR3 DNA is TGTGCAACAGGGTGGGGGAGAGCCTACACCTTTGGCTACACCTTC. Protein: CATGWGRAYTFGYTF. The rearrangement links TRBV30 to TRBJ1-2; TRBD1 might be the D (6 bases). CDR1 is GTSNPN, CDR2 SVGIG, per germline (reference sequence). CDR3 size: 15 residues.

In DNA form, the CDR3 reads TGTGCCAGCAGTTTTACAGGGGTACCGACCGGGGAGCTGTTTTTT. Its translation is CASSFTGVPTGELFF. The chain employs TRBV27 and TRBJ2-2; 7 bases fit TRBD1. Germline lookup yields CDR1 MNHEY and CDR2 SMNVEV (reference sequence). V lost 3 bases to trimming and J lost 5 bases; unmatched junction nucleotides: 6. The CDR3 has 15 residues.

This chain's CDR3 is CASSRPGTGGRNTEAFF. Here the CDR3 DNA reads TGTGCCAGCAGCCGACCCGGGACAGGGGGCAGAAACACTGAAGCTTTCTTT. This chain connects TRBV5-4 to TRBJ1-1; 12 bases are shared with TRBD1. The ends lost 4 bases at V and 2 bases at J; junction bases unmatched: 9. The CDR3 runs to 17 residues. Per germline, CDR1 SGHNT and CDR2 YYREEE (reference sequence).

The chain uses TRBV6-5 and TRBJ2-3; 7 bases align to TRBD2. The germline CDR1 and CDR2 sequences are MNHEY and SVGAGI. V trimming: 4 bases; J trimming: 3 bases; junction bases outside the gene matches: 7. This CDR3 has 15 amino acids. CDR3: CASSSRLAGTDTQYF. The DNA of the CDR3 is TGTGCCAGCAGTTCCCGACTAGCAGGGACAGATACGCAGTATTTT.

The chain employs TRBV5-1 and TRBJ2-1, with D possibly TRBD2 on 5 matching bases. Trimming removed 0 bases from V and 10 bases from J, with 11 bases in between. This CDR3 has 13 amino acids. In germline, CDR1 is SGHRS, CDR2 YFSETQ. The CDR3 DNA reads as TGCGCCAGCAGCTTGGATCCCTCGGGGGAGCAGTTCTTC. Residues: CASSLDPSGEQFF. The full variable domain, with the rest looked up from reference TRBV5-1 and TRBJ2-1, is KAGVTQTPRYLIKTRGQQVTLSCSPISGHRSVSWYQQTPGQGLQFLFEYFSETQRNKGNFPGRFSGRQFSNSRSEMNVSTLELGDSALYLCASSLDPSGEQFFGPGTRLTVL.

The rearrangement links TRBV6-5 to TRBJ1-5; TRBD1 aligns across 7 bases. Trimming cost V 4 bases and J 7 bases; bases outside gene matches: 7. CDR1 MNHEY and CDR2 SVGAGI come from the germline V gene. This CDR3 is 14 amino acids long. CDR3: CASSSSYRGQPQHF. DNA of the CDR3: TGTGCCAGCAGTTCGTCCTACAGGGGCCAGCCCCAGCATTTT.

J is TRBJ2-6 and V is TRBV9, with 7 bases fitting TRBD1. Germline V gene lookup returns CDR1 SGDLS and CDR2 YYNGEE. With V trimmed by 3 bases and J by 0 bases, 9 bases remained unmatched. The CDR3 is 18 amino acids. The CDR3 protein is CASSATGLLSSGANVLTF. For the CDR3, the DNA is TGTGCCAGCAGCGCGACAGGGTTACTTTCCTCTGGGGCCAACGTCCTGACTTTC.

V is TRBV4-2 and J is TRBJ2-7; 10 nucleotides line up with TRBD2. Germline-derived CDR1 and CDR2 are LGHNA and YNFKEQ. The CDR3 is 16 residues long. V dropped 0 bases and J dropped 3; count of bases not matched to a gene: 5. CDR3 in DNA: TGTGCCAGCAGCCAAGATCTCCCTAGCGGGGGCTACGAGCAGTACTTC. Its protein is CASSQDLPSGGYEQYF.

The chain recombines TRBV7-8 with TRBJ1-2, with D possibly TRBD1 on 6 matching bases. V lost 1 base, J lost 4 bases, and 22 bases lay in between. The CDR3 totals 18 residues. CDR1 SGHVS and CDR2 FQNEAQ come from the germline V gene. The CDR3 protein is CASSLVRAGTRNAYGYTF. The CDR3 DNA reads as TGTGCCAGCAGCTTAGTAAGAGCGGGGACACGCAACGCCTATGGCTACACCTTC.

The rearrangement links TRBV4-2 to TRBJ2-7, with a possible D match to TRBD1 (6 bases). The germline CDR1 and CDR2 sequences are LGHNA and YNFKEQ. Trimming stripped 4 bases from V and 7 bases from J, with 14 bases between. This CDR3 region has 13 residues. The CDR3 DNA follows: TGTGCCAGCAGCCCAATAACAGGGCGGGAGCAGTACTTC. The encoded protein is CASSPITGREQYF.

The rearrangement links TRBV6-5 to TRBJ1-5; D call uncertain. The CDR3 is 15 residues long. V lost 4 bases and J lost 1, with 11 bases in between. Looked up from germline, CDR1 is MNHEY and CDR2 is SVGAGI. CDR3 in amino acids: CASSSTSGSNQPQHF. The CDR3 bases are TGTGCCAGCAGTTCCACTAGCGGGAGCAATCAGCCCCAGCATTTT.

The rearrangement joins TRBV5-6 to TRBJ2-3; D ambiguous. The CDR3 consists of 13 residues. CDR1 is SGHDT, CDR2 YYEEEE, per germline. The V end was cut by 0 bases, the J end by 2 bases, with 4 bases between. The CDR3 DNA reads TGTGCCAGCAGCTTGGACAACACAGATACGCAGTATTTT. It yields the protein CASSLDNTDTQYF.